Listed here are 32 T cell receptor beta chains from one sample, sequenced in a study of shared clonotypes between healthy human individuals. The assay was immunoSEQ multiplex PCR, and TCRdb's table has in-frame clones only and misses some. The sample holds approximately 2,300,000 clones, just under 95% seen once. Sequencing was performed on naive CD4+ T cells from PBMCs. This sample's subset: CD45RA+ positively selected. These receptors were obtained from a man aged 18 to 30 in good health. Some clones in this sample may be carry-over from other donors' samples.

The gene calls are TRBV5-4 and TRBJ2-5, with 8 bases aligning to TRBD2. CDR3 length: 16 residues. J was trimmed by 4 bases and V by 4 bases; bases with no gene match: 12. The germline V gene has CDR1 SGHNT and CDR2 YYREEE (reference sequence). CDR3 in DNA: TGTGCCAGCAGCGCTCACGGCGGGCTAGCGGGAGAGACCCAGTACTTC. Translating gives CASSAHGGLAGETQYF.

The V gene is TRBV7-2, the J gene TRBJ2-5, with 7 bases fitting TRBD1. V was pared by 6 bases and J by 4 bases, with 11 bases of the junction left unmatched. The germline V gene encodes CDR1 SGHTA and CDR2 FQGNSA. The CDR3 extends over 15 amino acids. As DNA, the CDR3 is TGTGCCAGCAGTTCGATGTTGGCAGGGGGAGAGACCCAGTACTTC. It translates to CASSSMLAGGETQYF.

This clone came up a few times. V usage is TRBV6-5 and J usage is TRBJ1-1, with D possibly TRBD1 on 5 matching bases. The CDR3 loop spans 12 amino acids. Trimming removed 6 bases at V and 5 bases at J, with 10 bases between. The germline CDR1 and CDR2 sequences are MNHEY and SVGAGI. CDR3 coding DNA: TGTGCCAGCAGGGGGGGGAGGACTGAAGCTTTCTTT. Translation: CASRGGRTEAFF.

Concerning this clone: This CDR3 is also generated by other DNA sequences in the sample. This chain uses TRBV18 with TRBJ1-5; D perhaps matches TRBD1 (5 bases). Germline CDR1 KGHSH, CDR2 LQKENI. The CDR3 sequence is 13 residues long. V shed 5 bases and J shed 4 bases, with 9 bases lying between them. CDR3 loop: CASSTGPNQPQHF. As DNA, the CDR3 is TGTGCCAGCTCAACAGGACCAAATCAGCCCCAGCATTTT.

The chain couples TRBV4-2 to TRBJ2-2; 14 bases fit TRBD2. CDR1 is LGHNA and CDR2 is YNFKEQ in the germline V gene. The CDR3 sequence is 16 residues long. V was clipped by 5 bases and J by 5 bases; unmatched bases: 4. The DNA for the CDR3 is TGTGCCAGCAGCGGGGGACTAGCGGGAGTTACCGGGGAGCTGTTTTTT. Its translation is CASSGGLAGVTGELFF.

The chain couples TRBV11-1 to TRBJ2-7; 10 nucleotides agree with TRBD1. CDR1 and CDR2 (germline): SGHAT, FQDESV (reference sequence). The V gene end was trimmed by 3 bases and the J gene end by 4 bases; junction bases not matched to a gene: 6. The CDR3 covers 15 residues. The CDR3 bases are TGTGCCAGCAGCTTCACCGCGGGACAGGGGTACGAGCAGTACTTC. Translating gives CASSFTAGQGYEQYF.

This chain links TRBV20-1 with TRBJ2-1; D is unclear. V lost 3 bases and J lost 7, with 7 bases in between. The CDR3 is made up of 11 amino acids. The germline V gene encodes CDR1 DFQATT and CDR2 SNEGSKA (reference sequence). CDR3 nucleotide sequence: TGCAGTGCTAGCCCATTTAATGAGCAGTTCTTC. It encodes CSASPFNEQFF.

This clone was counted once. Other DNA sequences of this sample code for an identical CDR3. This chain links TRBV11-3 with TRBJ2-5; D unresolved. This CDR3 spans 12 amino acids. CDR1 and CDR2 (germline): SGHNT, YENEEA. Trimming stripped 4 bases from V and 5 bases from J, with 8 bases between. CDR3: CASSSGLETQYF. As DNA, the CDR3 is TGTGCCAGCAGCTCCGGTTTGGAGACCCAGTACTTC.

As for this clone: The same CDR3 arises from other DNA sequences in this sample as well. In DNA, the CDR3 is TGCGCCAGCAGCTTGGAGGGGGGCGGTGGTCAGCCCCAGCATTTT. Encoded protein: CASSLEGGGGQPQHF. J is TRBJ1-5 and V is TRBV5-1; D perhaps matches TRBD1 (6 bases). V gave up 0 bases and J gave up 6 bases, with 13 bases separating them. The CDR3 is 15 amino acids. CDR1 and CDR2 from the germline V gene are SGHRS and YFSETQ.

The chain has TRBV19 and TRBJ2-4; D call uncertain. The CDR3 extends over 15 amino acids. The germline CDR1 and CDR2 sequences are LNHDA and SQIVND (reference sequence). The V end was cut by 3 bases, the J end by 0 bases, with 9 bases between. The chain's CDR3 is CASSMGGRAKNIQYF. CDR3 nucleotides: TGTGCCAGTAGTATGGGCGGCCGAGCCAAAAACATTCAGTACTTC.

The chain couples TRBV2 to TRBJ1-1, with a weak D call TRBD1 (6 bases). This CDR3 has 13 amino acids. The V gene lost 7 bases and the J gene lost 5 bases, with 14 bases spanning the gap. Germline CDR1 reads SNHLY; CDR2 reads FYNNEI. The CDR3 nucleotides are TGTGCCAGCAAAGGGGGGGGAGAAACTGAAGCTTTCTTT. It yields the protein CASKGGGETEAFF.

J is TRBJ2-1 and V is TRBV5-1; possibly TRBD1 or TRBD2 for D (5 bases each). With 0 bases removed from V and 12 bases from J, the gap between germline ends came to 13 bases. The length of the CDR3 is 13 residues. Germline V gene data show CDR1 as SGHRS and CDR2 as YFSETQ. The CDR3 sequence is CASSLDGGTTQFF. In nucleotides, the CDR3 is TGCGCCAGCAGCTTGGATGGGGGTACGACGCAGTTCTTC.

The V gene is TRBV7-6, the J gene TRBJ1-1; D is ambiguous. The germline gives CDR1 SGHVS, CDR2 FNYEAQ. The V end lost 1 base, the J end lost 4 bases, and 10 bases lay between the germline ends. There are 14 residues in the CDR3. The CDR3 here is CASSLEEGSTEAFF. DNA for the CDR3: TGTGCCAGCAGCTTAGAGGAGGGCAGCACTGAAGCTTTCTTT.

The V and J genes are TRBV4-3 and TRBJ2-3; TRBD2 matches 11 bases. This CDR3 has 16 amino acids. Per germline, CDR1 LGHNA and CDR2 YSLEER. Germline trimming cut 1 base from V and 7 bases from J; bases unmatched to any gene: 7. As DNA, the CDR3 is TGCGCCAGCAGCCAAGGAGAACTAGCGGGAGCATATACGCAGTATTTT. Translating gives CASSQGELAGAYTQYF.

The chain joins TRBV19 to TRBJ2-1; D is undetermined. Germline V gene sequence: CDR1 LNHDA, CDR2 SQIVND (reference sequence). This CDR3 has 12 residues. V was trimmed by 6 bases and J by 9 bases, leaving 12 bases between them. CDR3 coding DNA: TGTGCCAGTAGCCCTTCCGCCGGTGAGCAGTTCTTC. It yields the protein CASSPSAGEQFF.

This chain connects TRBV19 to TRBJ2-1; no clear D. CDR1 LNHDA and CDR2 SQIVND come from the germline V gene (reference sequence). The V and J ends lost 0 bases and 6 bases respectively, with 12 bases between them. The CDR3 consists of 15 residues. CDR3 sequence reads: CASSIDRGRFNEQFF. The DNA for the CDR3 is TGTGCCAGTAGTATAGATCGTGGAAGGTTCAATGAGCAGTTCTTC.

J is TRBJ2-7 and V is TRBV15; possible D gene TRBD1, 6 bases. The ends were cut back, 5 bases at V and 3 bases at J, with 17 bases in the middle. CDR1 and CDR2 from the germline V gene are LNHNV and YYDKDF (reference sequence). The CDR3 consists of 15 residues. CDR3 coding DNA: TGTGCCACCAGCGGAAGACCGGGACACATCTACGAGCAGTACTTC. This translates into CATSGRPGHIYEQYF.

J is TRBJ2-5 and V is TRBV11-2, with D unresolved. The V gene lost 3 bases and the J gene lost 5 bases, with 16 bases spanning the gap. Germline CDR1 reads SGHAT; CDR2 reads FQNNGV. This CDR3 comprises 15 residues. CDR3 in amino acids: CASSFYAGEGETQYF. CDR3 in DNA: TGTGCCAGCAGCTTTTATGCTGGGGAAGGGGAGACCCAGTACTTC. The variable domain in full, with the rest retrieved from reference TRBV11-2 and TRBJ2-5, is EAGVAQSPRYKIIEKRQSVAFWCNPISGHATLYWYQQILGQGPKLLIQFQNNGVVDDSQLPKDRFSAERLKGVDSTLKIQPAKLEDSAVYLCASSFYAGEGETQYFGPGTRLLVL.

This clone appeared a single time. This sequence joins TRBV14 and TRBJ1-5, with D unresolved. Germline CDR1 SGHDN, CDR2 FVKESK. V lost 4 bases, J lost 1 base, and 5 bases lay in between. The CDR3 contains 13 residues. The CDR3 here is CASSPRSNQPQHF. The CDR3 bases are TGTGCCAGCAGCCCGCGAAGCAATCAGCCCCAGCATTTT.

The chain has TRBV6-1 and TRBJ2-1; possibly TRBD1 or TRBD2 for D (7 bases each). Trimming pared 1 base from V and 4 bases from J, leaving 11 bases between. The CDR3 loop spans 15 amino acids. Germline CDR1 reads MNHNS; CDR2 reads SASEGT. This chain's CDR3 is CASSEDRGGYNEQFF. The DNA of the CDR3 is TGTGCCAGCAGTGAAGACAGGGGAGGGTACAATGAGCAGTTCTTC.

The chain combines TRBV5-1 with TRBJ1-1, with 8 nucleotides matching TRBD1. V dropped 0 bases and J dropped 5; count of bases not matched to a gene: 9. The CDR3 is 16 amino acids. The V gene's germline CDR1 is SGHRS and CDR2 YFSETQ. The CDR3 reads CASSLVPGGEYTEAFF. The CDR3 DNA reads TGCGCCAGCAGCTTGGTTCCAGGGGGCGAATATACTGAAGCTTTCTTT.

The V gene is TRBV10-3, the J gene TRBJ1-2; 10 bases are shared with TRBD1. Germline V gives CDR1 ENHRY, CDR2 SYGVKD. The trim removed 10 bases at V and 5 bases at J, leaving 10 bases unmatched. This CDR3 is built from 14 residues. The CDR3 region has the DNA TGTGCCACCGCCGGGACAGGGGACATGTATGGCTACACCTTC. It is translated as CATAGTGDMYGYTF.

The chain combines TRBV7-9 with TRBJ1-1; D not certain. CDR3 length: 16 amino acids. Germline V CDR1 and CDR2: SEHNR, FQNEAQ (reference sequence). V was pared by 5 bases and J by 0 bases, with 16 bases between. Here the CDR3 DNA reads TGTGCCAGCAGCCAATATCTTACAGCCCTGAACACTGAAGCTTTCTTT. It is translated as CASSQYLTALNTEAFF.

The CDR3 DNA reads as TGTGCCAGCAGCGCAATAGCGGGACTCCACAATGAGCAGTTCTTC. Translating it yields CASSAIAGLHNEQFF. This chain joins TRBV7-3 and TRBJ2-1, with 8 positions matching TRBD2. Trimming removed 5 bases from V and 5 bases from J; junction bases left unmatched: 8. The CDR3 runs 15 residues. The germline gives CDR1 SGHTA, CDR2 FQGTGA.

The chain recombines TRBV19 with TRBJ1-2; D is unclear. Germline CDR1 reads LNHDA; CDR2 reads SQIVND (reference sequence). The V end lost 10 bases, the J end lost 4 bases, and 16 bases lay between the germline ends. The CDR3 has 13 amino acids. The DNA for the CDR3 is TGTGCCACTTTAAAAGACGGTGCCTATGGCTACACCTTC. Translated, it gives CATLKDGAYGYTF.

The J gene is TRBJ2-2, the V gene TRBV7-9; D ambiguous. The CDR3 consists of 13 residues. From germline, CDR1 is SEHNR and CDR2 FQNEAQ (reference sequence). V was clipped by 3 bases and J by 8 bases, with 10 bases between them. The CDR3 loop reads CASSLPEPGELFF. The CDR3 DNA is TGTGCCAGCAGCTTGCCGGAACCGGGGGAGCTGTTTTTT.

With regard to this clone: At the DNA level, this CDR3 is encoded by other sequences in the same sample as well. J is TRBJ2-3 and V is TRBV27; no clear D. The CDR3 is 12 amino acids. V was pared by 5 bases and J by 1 base, with 4 bases between. Germline V gene data show CDR1 as MNHEY and CDR2 as SMNVEV (reference sequence). Here the CDR3 reads CASSLRTDTQYF. CDR3 nucleotides: TGTGCCAGCAGTCTGCGCACAGATACGCAGTATTTT.

This clone was detected only once. The genes are TRBV6-1 and TRBJ1-5, with 7 bases fitting TRBD1. Germline CDR1 is MNHNS and CDR2 is SASEGT. Trimming removed 7 bases from V and 5 bases from J; junction bases left unmatched: 5. The CDR3 has 13 amino acids. As DNA, the CDR3 is TGTGCCAGCATGTATACAGGGGATCAGCCCCAGCATTTT. Amino acids: CASMYTGDQPQHF.

The chain recombines TRBV18 with TRBJ1-3; possibly TRBD1 for D (5 bases). V was clipped by 5 bases and J by 0 bases, with 14 bases between them. Per germline, CDR1 KGHSH and CDR2 LQKENI. The CDR3 length is 16 residues. The CDR3 DNA is TGTGCCAGCTCAGGGGGTCGGACCAACTCTGGAAACACCATATATTTT. It yields the protein CASSGGRTNSGNTIYF.

The chain recombines TRBV30 with TRBJ2-5; 12 bases agree with TRBD2. The germline V gene has CDR1 GTSNPN and CDR2 SVGIG (reference sequence). The CDR3 consists of 17 residues. J was trimmed by 5 bases and V by 3 bases; bases with no gene match: 13. CDR3 protein: CAWREGWLAGGPETQYF. The CDR3 DNA is TGTGCCTGGAGGGAAGGGTGGCTAGCGGGAGGGCCGGAGACCCAGTACTTC. The variable domain in full, completed from reference TRBV30 and TRBJ2-5, reads SQTIHQWPATLVQPVGSPLSLECTVEGTSNPNLYWYRQAAGRGLQLLFYSVGIGQISSEVPQNLSASRPQDRQFILSSKKLLLSDSGFYLCAWREGWLAGGPETQYFGPGTRLLVL.

This clone appeared once. The gene calls are TRBV10-1 and TRBJ2-1, with unresolved D. This CDR3 contains 14 residues. V was trimmed by 3 bases and J by 3 bases, leaving 9 bases between them. Looked up from germline, CDR1 is WNHNN and CDR2 is SYGVQD (reference sequence). DNA of the CDR3: TGCGCCAGCAGTGATATTACCAGCTACAATGAGCAGTTCTTC. Its protein is CASSDITSYNEQFF.

The V and J genes are TRBV2 and TRBJ1-4; D is unclear. Germline V lookup: CDR1 SNHLY, CDR2 FYNNEI. CDR3 length: 12 amino acids. The V end was cut by 7 bases, the J end by 7 bases, with 10 bases between. For the CDR3, the DNA is TGTGCCAGCACTCCCCTAGGTGAAAAACTGTTTTTT. Translating gives CASTPLGEKLFF.